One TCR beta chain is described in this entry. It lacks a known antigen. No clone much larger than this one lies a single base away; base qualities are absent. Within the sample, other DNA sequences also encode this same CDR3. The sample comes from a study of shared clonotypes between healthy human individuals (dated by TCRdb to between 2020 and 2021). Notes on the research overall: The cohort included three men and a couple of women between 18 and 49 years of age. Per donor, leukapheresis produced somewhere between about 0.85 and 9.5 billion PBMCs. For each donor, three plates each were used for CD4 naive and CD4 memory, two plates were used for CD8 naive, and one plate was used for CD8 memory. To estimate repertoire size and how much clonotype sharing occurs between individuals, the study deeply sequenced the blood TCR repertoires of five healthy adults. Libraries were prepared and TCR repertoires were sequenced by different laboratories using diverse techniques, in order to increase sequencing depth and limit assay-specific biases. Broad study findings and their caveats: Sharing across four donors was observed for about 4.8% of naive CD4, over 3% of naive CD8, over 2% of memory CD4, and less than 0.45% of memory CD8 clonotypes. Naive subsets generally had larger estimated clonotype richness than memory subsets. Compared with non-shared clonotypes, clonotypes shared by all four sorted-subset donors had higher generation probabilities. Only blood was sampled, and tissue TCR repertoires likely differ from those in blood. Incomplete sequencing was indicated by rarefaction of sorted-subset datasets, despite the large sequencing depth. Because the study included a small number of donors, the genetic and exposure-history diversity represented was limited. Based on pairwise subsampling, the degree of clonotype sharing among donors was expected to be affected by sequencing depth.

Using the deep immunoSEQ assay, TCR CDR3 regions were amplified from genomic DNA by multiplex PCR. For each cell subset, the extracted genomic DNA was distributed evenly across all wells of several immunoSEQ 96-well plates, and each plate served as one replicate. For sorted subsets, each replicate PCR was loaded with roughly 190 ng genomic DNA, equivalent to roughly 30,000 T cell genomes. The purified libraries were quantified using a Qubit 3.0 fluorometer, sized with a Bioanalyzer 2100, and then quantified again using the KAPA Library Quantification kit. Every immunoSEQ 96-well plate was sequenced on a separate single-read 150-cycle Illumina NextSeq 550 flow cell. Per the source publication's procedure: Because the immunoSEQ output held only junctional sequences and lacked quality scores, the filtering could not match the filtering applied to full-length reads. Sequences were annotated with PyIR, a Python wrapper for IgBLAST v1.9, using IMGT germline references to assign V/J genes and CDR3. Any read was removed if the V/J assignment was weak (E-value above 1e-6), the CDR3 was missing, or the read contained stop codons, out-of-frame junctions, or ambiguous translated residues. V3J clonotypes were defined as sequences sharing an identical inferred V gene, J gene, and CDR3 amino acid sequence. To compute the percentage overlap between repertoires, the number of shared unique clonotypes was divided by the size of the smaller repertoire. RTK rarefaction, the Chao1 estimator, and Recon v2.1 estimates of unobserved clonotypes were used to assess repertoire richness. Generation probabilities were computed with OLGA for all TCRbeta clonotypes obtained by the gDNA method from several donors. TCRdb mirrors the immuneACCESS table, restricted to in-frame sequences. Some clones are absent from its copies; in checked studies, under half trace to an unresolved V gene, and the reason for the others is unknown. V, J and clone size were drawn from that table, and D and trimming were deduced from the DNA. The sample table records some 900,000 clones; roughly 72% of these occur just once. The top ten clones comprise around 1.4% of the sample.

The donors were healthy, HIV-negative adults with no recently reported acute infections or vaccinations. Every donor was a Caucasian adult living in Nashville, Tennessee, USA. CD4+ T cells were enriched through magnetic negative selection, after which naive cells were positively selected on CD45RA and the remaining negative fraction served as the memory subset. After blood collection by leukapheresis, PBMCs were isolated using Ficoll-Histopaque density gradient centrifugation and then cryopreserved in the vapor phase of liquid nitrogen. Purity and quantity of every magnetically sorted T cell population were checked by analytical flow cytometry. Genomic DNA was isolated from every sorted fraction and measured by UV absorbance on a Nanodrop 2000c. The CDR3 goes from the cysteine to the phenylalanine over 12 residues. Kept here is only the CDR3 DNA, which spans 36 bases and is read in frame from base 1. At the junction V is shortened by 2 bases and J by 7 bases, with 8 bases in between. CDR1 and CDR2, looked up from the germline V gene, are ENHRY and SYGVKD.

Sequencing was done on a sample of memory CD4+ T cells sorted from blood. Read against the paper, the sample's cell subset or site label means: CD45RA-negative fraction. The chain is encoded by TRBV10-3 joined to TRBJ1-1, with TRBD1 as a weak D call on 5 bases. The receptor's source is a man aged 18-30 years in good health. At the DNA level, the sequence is TGTGCCATCAGTGAGGGGGCCGATGAAGCTTTCTTT. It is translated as CAISEGADEAFF.